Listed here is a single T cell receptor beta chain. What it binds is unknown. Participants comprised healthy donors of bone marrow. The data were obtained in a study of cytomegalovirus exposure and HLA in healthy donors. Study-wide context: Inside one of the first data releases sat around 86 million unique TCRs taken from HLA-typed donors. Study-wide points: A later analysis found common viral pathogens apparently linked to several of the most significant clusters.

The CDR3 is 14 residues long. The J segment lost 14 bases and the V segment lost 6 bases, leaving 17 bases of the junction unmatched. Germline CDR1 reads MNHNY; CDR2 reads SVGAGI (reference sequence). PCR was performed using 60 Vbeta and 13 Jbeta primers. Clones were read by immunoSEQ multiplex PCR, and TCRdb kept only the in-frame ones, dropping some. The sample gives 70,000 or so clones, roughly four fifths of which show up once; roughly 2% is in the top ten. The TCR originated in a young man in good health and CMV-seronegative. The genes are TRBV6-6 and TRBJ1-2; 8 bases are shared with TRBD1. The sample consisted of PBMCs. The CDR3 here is CASSRLTSGGEPTF. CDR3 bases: TGTGCCAGCAGCCGCCTGACTTCAGGGGGCGAGCCTACCTTC.